One T cell receptor beta chain is described in this entry. Here immunoSEQ multiplex PCR was the method, and the copy in TCRdb shows in-frame clones only, minus some. Among about 680,000 clones listed, about 89% were seen once. The data were obtained in a study of Ad26.COV2.S vaccination and SARS-CoV-2 variants. Noted treatment: 19 received Ad26.COV2.S at low or high dose, single or two shots; 5 received placebo; per-sample allocation not given. The investigators took samples on day 63 after the first vaccine or placebo injection. This CDR3 is built from 15 residues. Germline assignment: CDR1 KGHDR and CDR2 SFDVKD. Trimming removed 10 bases at V and 0 bases at J, with 18 bases between.

The V gene is TRBV24-1, the J gene TRBJ2-7; D may be TRBD2 (5 bases). The material sequenced was peripheral blood, taken in a trial of Ad26.COV2.S vaccine versus placebo. The clonotype comes from a person between 18 and 65 years old who received the Ad26.COV2.S COVID-19 vaccine or a placebo. CDR3 DNA sequence: TGTGCCACATCTAGCAGTACAACAAGCTCCTACGAGCAGTACTTC. It codes for CATSSSTTSSYEQYF.